The entry below describes one T cell receptor beta chain. The data were obtained in a study of T cell changes during pregnancy in multiple sclerosis. Germline V gene lookup returns CDR1 MDHEN and CDR2 SYDVKM. Trimming left V 3 bases short and J 0 bases short, with 15 bases between. The CDR3 has 17 amino acids. Method: immunoSEQ multiplex PCR; TCRdb's copy keeps in-frame clones and lacks some. The table includes fewer than 20,000 clones, over 75% detected once. Sequencing was performed on CD8+ T cells from peripheral blood mononuclear cells, taken after pregnancy. This receptor was identified in a female donor with multiple sclerosis, enrolled in a pregnancy study. The gene calls are TRBV28 and TRBJ1-3, with D possibly matching TRBD1 (6 bases). The CDR3 nucleotides are TGTGCCAGCAGTTTTCCCAGGACAGCCCTCTCTGGAAACACCATATATTTT. The encoded protein is CASSFPRTALSGNTIYF.